This T cell receptor beta chain was identified during a study of cytomegalovirus exposure and HLA in healthy donors. At the level of the study: Findings of an earlier analysis included more than 90 million unique TCR beta sequences from 170 million or so T cells. The study's findings and limits: The availability of immune exposure information extended only to CMV serostatus.

The V gene's germline CDR1 is LNHNV and CDR2 YYDKDF (reference sequence). This CDR3 region has 17 residues. V dropped 0 bases and J dropped 7 bases, with 18 bases sitting between them. Details on this clone: Its antigen remains unidentified.

The PCR employed 60 Vbeta primers together with 13 Jbeta primers. Some clones are missing from TCRdb's copy, which holds only in-frame ones; the method was immunoSEQ multiplex PCR. The sample has about 140,000 clones, around 86% seen once. The V gene is TRBV15, the J gene TRBJ2-2; tentatively, D is TRBD1 (6 bases). The specimen was PBMCs. This TCR derives from a female donor in good health and CMV-seronegative. The CDR3: CATSRDSGHRVGGELFF. CDR3 coding DNA: TGTGCCACCAGCAGAGATTCCGGGCACAGGGTGGGCGGGGAGCTGTTTTTT. Drawing the rest from reference TRBV15 and TRBJ2-2, the complete variable domain is DAMVIQNPRYQVTQFGKPVTLSCSQTLNHNVMYWYQQKSSQAPKLLFHYYDKDFNNEADTPDNFQSRRPNTSFCFLDIRSPGLGDTAMYLCATSRDSGHRVGGELFFGEGSRLTVL.